The subject of this entry is one T cell receptor beta chain. Its antigen is not known. This CDR3 has 14 amino acids. V lost 5 bases, J lost 2 bases, and 6 bases stayed unmatched. The germline V gene encodes CDR1 SGHRS and CDR2 YFSETQ. These data come from a study of T cell responses to AZD1222 COVID-19 vaccine. Sequencing used immunoSEQ multiplex PCR; TCRdb keeps in-frame clones, though not all of them. The sample contains about 60,000 clones, about 89% of which appear only once. Overall study results and limits: Donors in the cohort were predominantly white British and more often female, and clonal diversity was possibly underestimated. Baseline seropositivity occurred in only 5 or 6 AZD1222 recipients. There were vaccine-associated CD4 TCRs across spike, dominant at 160-218 and 743-854.

This receptor was identified in an adult who received the MenACWY meningococcal vaccine as a control. Sequenced material: peripheral blood, taken 28 days after the second dose of the MenACWY control vaccine. The chain carries TRBV5-1 and TRBJ2-5; 7 bases are shared with TRBD2. The CDR3 DNA is TGCGCCAGCAGGGAGACAGCGGGACAAGAGACCCAGTACTTC. It encodes CASRETAGQETQYF.